This T cell receptor (beta chain) was sequenced in a study of blood T cell repertoires in COVID-19. Turning to the study itself: COVID-19 samples, acute and convalescent, were from the United States, Italy and Spain. T cells, B-cell-depleted T cells, or PBMCs provided the cDNA or gDNA that served as material.

V was cut by 4 bases and J by 0 bases, with 13 bases left in between. CDR1 SGDLS and CDR2 YYNGEE come from the germline V gene. This CDR3 comprises 16 residues. Original handling: The assay estimated nucleated cells by amplifying reference gene primers. Generated by immunoSEQ multiplex PCR, the TCRdb table keeps only in-frame clones and is missing some. V, J and clone size reflect that table, while D and trimming were determined from the DNA. Of approximately 160,000 clones listed, around 80% are singletons. The receptor was derived from a woman older than 75 with acute or convalescent COVID-19. The material sequenced was peripheral blood. The chain joins TRBV9 to TRBJ1-4; D possibly corresponds to TRBD1 (6 bases). The CDR3 is CASSFRDIATNEKLFF. The CDR3 DNA follows: TGTGCCAGCAGCTTCCGGGACATTGCAACTAATGAAAAACTGTTTTTT.